This T cell receptor (beta chain) was observed in a study of T-cell memory formation after mild COVID-19. This clonotype came up a few times. This CDR3 contains 16 residues. CDR1 is SQVTM, CDR2 ANQGSEA, per germline. V shed 4 bases and J shed 6 bases, with 23 bases lying between them. TCRdb processed the 5' RACE reads anew with MiXCR; each CDR3 protein has one entry. Here the sample spans fewer than 350,000 distinct CDR3 sequences, less than 20% being singletons. The TCR was taken from a man younger than 35 who had mild COVID-19 (a few samples of this study predate the infection). Cell type and time point are not known. The sample comprised PBMCs or a T cell subset sorted from them (not recorded which). V usage is TRBV29-1 and J usage is TRBJ2-3, with D perhaps TRBD1 or TRBD2 (5 bases each). CDR3 in amino acids: CSVAGEEGRQADTQYF. The CDR3 nucleotides read TGCAGCGTTGCTGGCGAAGAGGGACGGCAGGCGGATACGCAGTATTTT.